These 28 T cell receptor beta chains originate from one sample sequenced in a study of blood T cell repertoires in COVID-19. The data were produced by immunoSEQ multiplex PCR, yet TCRdb's version contains in-frame clones alone and is incomplete. The repertoire holds some 210,000 clones, with 80% to 90% as singletons. The sample taken for sequencing was peripheral blood. The source is a man aged 45-65 years with active or convalescent COVID-19.

This chain uses TRBV2 with TRBJ1-1; no reliable D call. The germline V gene encodes CDR1 SNHLY and CDR2 FYNNEI. Trimming pared 3 bases from V and 4 bases from J, leaving 12 bases between. The CDR3 extends over 14 amino acids. The CDR3 nucleotides are TGTGCCAGCAGTGATAGAGGGAGGATCACTGAAGCTTTCTTT. It is translated as CASSDRGRITEAFF.

The V and J genes are TRBV5-1 and TRBJ2-2, with TRBD2 matching over 10 bases. The trim removed 0 bases at V and 3 bases at J, leaving 5 bases unmatched. There are 17 residues in the CDR3. Germline V gene data show CDR1 as SGHRS and CDR2 as YFSETQ. CDR3 sequence (DNA): TGCGCCAGCAGCTTGGCTAGCGGGGGTTTCGACACCGGGGAGCTGTTTTTT. Translation: CASSLASGGFDTGELFF. Using reference TRBV5-1 and TRBJ2-2 for the parts outside the CDR3, the full variable domain is KAGVTQTPRYLIKTRGQQVTLSCSPISGHRSVSWYQQTPGQGLQFLFEYFSETQRNKGNFPGRFSGRQFSNSRSEMNVSTLELGDSALYLCASSLASGGFDTGELFFGEGSRLTVL.

The V call is TRBV2, the J call TRBJ2-1; D is unclear. This CDR3 spans 14 amino acids. Trimming pared 6 bases from V and 5 bases from J, leaving 14 bases between. CDR1 and CDR2 (germline): SNHLY, FYNNEI. In nucleotides, the CDR3 is TGTGCCAGCAGGGTTCGGCTAGTTCACAATGAGCAGTTCTTC. This gives the protein CASRVRLVHNEQFF.

V is TRBV11-2 and J is TRBJ2-2; a weak D match, TRBD1 (5 bases). This CDR3 spans 15 amino acids. The germline V and J ends were trimmed by 4 bases and 4 bases, with 13 bases remaining between them. CDR1 and CDR2 from the germline V gene are SGHAT and FQNNGV. In DNA, the CDR3 is TGTGCCAGCAGCTCCTTCCTAACAGGCACCGGGGAGCTGTTTTTT. It codes for CASSSFLTGTGELFF.

CDR3 DNA sequence: TGTGCCAGCAGGGGTAGCGGGAGTCGGGGGGAGCTGTTTTTT. Its translation: CASRGSGSRGELFF. The J gene is TRBJ2-2, the V gene TRBV28, with 9 bases fitting TRBD2. V dropped 6 bases and J dropped 8; count of bases not matched to a gene: 7. Germline assignment: CDR1 MDHEN and CDR2 SYDVKM. The CDR3 has 14 amino acids.

Ten or more counts support this clone. The chain links TRBV30 to TRBJ2-7, with 8 bases fitting TRBD1. CDR3 length: 14 residues. Germline values: CDR1 GTSNPN, CDR2 SVGIG (reference sequence). The trim removed 4 bases at V and 3 bases at J, leaving 8 bases unmatched. For the CDR3, the DNA is TGTGCCTGGACCGCAGGGGGCATCAGCTACGAGCAGTACTTC. Amino acids: CAWTAGGISYEQYF.

The rearrangement uses TRBV7-2 and TRBJ1-1; 7 bases are shared with TRBD1. After removal of 3 bases from V and 1 base from J, the junction contained 5 bases not matched to a gene. CDR3 size: 15 residues. Germline lookup yields CDR1 SGHTA and CDR2 FQGNSA. The CDR3 sequence is CASSLAGTANTEAFF. The CDR3 DNA follows: TGTGCCAGCAGCTTGGCCGGGACAGCGAACACTGAAGCTTTCTTT.

This chain links TRBV6-5 with TRBJ1-1; D is perhaps TRBD1 (5 bases). Germline lookup yields CDR1 MNHEY and CDR2 SVGAGI. The CDR3 sequence is 14 residues long. V lost 0 bases to trimming and J lost 5 bases, with 10 bases between them. CDR3 in DNA: TGTGCCAGCAGTTACTCGGGGGGGAAAACTGAAGCTTTCTTT. Translated: CASSYSGGKTEAFF.

This sequence joins TRBV15 and TRBJ2-2; 13 bases line up with TRBD2. This CDR3 comprises 19 residues. From germline, CDR1 is LNHNV and CDR2 YYDKDF (reference sequence). V shed 4 bases and J 0 bases; nucleotides not matched to a gene: 8. The DNA for the CDR3 is TGTGCCACCAGCAACTTCGGACTAGCGGGGGCCGCGAACACCGGGGAGCTGTTTTTT. This encodes CATSNFGLAGAANTGELFF.

The V and J genes are TRBV3-1 (or the pseudogene TRBV3-2) and TRBJ2-5; perhaps TRBD1 as D (5 bases). Trimming took off 0 bases at V and 7 bases at J, with 18 bases between the two ends. CDR3 length equals 16 residues. Germline values: CDR1 LGHDT, CDR2 YNNKEL (reference sequence). DNA for the CDR3: TGTGCCAGCAGCCAAGACCTAGGTGGGGCGGTAGGGACCCAGTACTTC. It yields the protein CASSQDLGGAVGTQYF.

The V and J genes are TRBV11-1 and TRBJ1-1; no definite D call. Germline V CDR1 and CDR2: SGHAT, FQDESV (reference sequence). The CDR3 totals 13 residues. V was clipped by 6 bases and J by 1 base, with 9 bases between them. The DNA of the CDR3 is TGTGCCAGCAGGACTACCACGAACACTGAAGCTTTCTTT. The encoded protein is CASRTTTNTEAFF.

This CDR3 reads CASSLVSGGADEQFF. The CDR3 bases are TGTGCCAGCAGCTTAGTTAGCGGGGGGGCGGATGAGCAGTTCTTC. This chain connects TRBV7-2 to TRBJ2-1; 11 positions match TRBD2. CDR1 is SGHTA and CDR2 is FQGNSA in the germline V gene. V trimming: 1 base; J trimming: 8 bases; junction bases outside the gene matches: 4. The CDR3 is made up of 15 amino acids.

In nucleotides, the CDR3 is TGTGCCAGCAGCTTAGACAGACCTCTGGTCACAGATACGCAGTATTTT. Its translation is CASSLDRPLVTDTQYF. This chain connects TRBV7-9 to TRBJ2-3; the D is unclear. With 1 base removed from V and 2 bases from J, the gap between germline ends came to 13 bases. Looked up from germline, CDR1 is SEHNR and CDR2 is FQNEAQ (reference sequence). CDR3 length: 16 amino acids. Full variable domain (missing parts from reference TRBV7-9 and TRBJ2-3): DTGVSQNPRHKITKRGQNVTFRCDPISEHNRLYWYRQTLGQGPEFLTYFQNEAQLEKSRLLSDRFSAERPKGSFSTLEIQRTEQGDSAMYLCASSLDRPLVTDTQYFGPGTRLTVL.

This chain connects TRBV5-4 to TRBJ2-3; D possibly corresponds to TRBD1 (5 bases). Germline lookup yields CDR1 SGHNT and CDR2 YYREEE (reference sequence). The CDR3 contains 15 residues. Trimming removed 3 bases from V and 1 base from J, with 12 bases in between. CDR3 sequence reads: CASSYQGLRTDTQYF. The DNA for the CDR3 is TGTGCCAGCAGCTACCAGGGTCTCCGCACAGATACGCAGTATTTT.

V is TRBV7-2 and J is TRBJ1-1, with D uncertain. Trimming shortened V by 2 bases and J by 2 bases, and 9 bases separated the two germline ends. Germline lookup yields CDR1 SGHTA and CDR2 FQGNSA. The CDR3 spans 14 residues. The CDR3 nucleotides are TGTGCCAGCAGCTTAAGCCTAAGAAACACTGAAGCTTTCTTT. It yields the protein CASSLSLRNTEAFF.

The CDR3 is CASSLAQIHTGELFF. Here the CDR3 DNA reads TGTGCCAGCAGCTTAGCTCAGATTCATACCGGGGAGCTGTTTTTT. The chain combines TRBV7-8 with TRBJ2-2; D call uncertain. Trimming took off 0 bases at V and 5 bases at J, with 10 bases between the two ends. Germline assignment: CDR1 SGHVS and CDR2 FQNEAQ. The CDR3 is 15 amino acids.

The table lists this clone with a count of one. This sequence joins TRBV18 and TRBJ2-3; 8 bases are a match to TRBD2. CDR3 length: 16 residues. V dropped 3 bases and J dropped 3; count of bases not matched to a gene: 8. Germline CDR1 reads KGHSH; CDR2 reads LQKENI. CDR3 sequence reads: CASSPAGGMLTDTQYF. The CDR3 nucleotides are TGTGCCAGCTCACCCGCGGGGGGCATGCTAACAGATACGCAGTATTTT.

This chain connects TRBV5-6 to TRBJ2-7, with 9 positions matching TRBD1. V gave up 4 bases and J gave up 5 bases; unmatched junction bases: 10. This CDR3 region has 15 residues. The germline gives CDR1 SGHDT, CDR2 YYEEEE. Here the CDR3 DNA reads TGTGCCAGCAGCGCCGGGACAGGGCTCCTAAACGAGCAGTACTTC. This encodes CASSAGTGLLNEQYF.

The table lists this clone with a few counts. The CDR3 region has the DNA TGTGCCTGGAAGACAGGGGTAAACACTGAAGCTTTCTTT. Its translation: CAWKTGVNTEAFF. The chain carries TRBV30 and TRBJ1-1; 8 positions agree with TRBD1. Looked up from germline, CDR1 is GTSNPN and CDR2 is SVGIG (reference sequence). V was pared by 4 bases and J by 2 bases, with 3 bases of the junction left unmatched. The CDR3 spans 13 residues.

V usage is TRBV7-9 and J usage is TRBJ1-1; no firm D call. This CDR3 is built from 11 residues. The V end was cut by 2 bases, the J end by 4 bases, with 2 bases between. Germline lookup yields CDR1 SEHNR and CDR2 FQNEAQ (reference sequence). The CDR3 reads CASSLLTEAFF. CDR3 nucleotides: TGTGCCAGCAGCTTACTCACTGAAGCTTTCTTT. The full variable domain, completed using reference TRBV7-9 and TRBJ1-1, is DTGVSQNPRHKITKRGQNVTFRCDPISEHNRLYWYRQTLGQGPEFLTYFQNEAQLEKSRLLSDRFSAERPKGSFSTLEIQRTEQGDSAMYLCASSLLTEAFFGQGTRLTVV.

A single count supports this clone. The chain combines TRBV7-8 with TRBJ1-5; 7 positions match TRBD1. Trimming at V came to 3 bases and at J to 5 bases, leaving 4 bases not matched to a gene. Germline V gene sequence: CDR1 SGHVS, CDR2 FQNEAQ. The CDR3 is made up of 14 amino acids. The CDR3 region is CASSLIQGDQPQHF. In DNA form, the CDR3 reads TGTGCCAGCAGCTTGATTCAGGGGGATCAGCCCCAGCATTTT.

This chain links TRBV2 with TRBJ1-1, with 7 bases fitting TRBD1. The CDR3 contains 15 residues. The junction had 9 bases not matched to a gene; V was cut back by 4 bases and J by 4 bases. CDR1 and CDR2 from the germline V gene are SNHLY and FYNNEI. CDR3 region: CASSVGDRAGTEAFF. For the CDR3, the DNA is TGTGCCAGCAGTGTGGGAGACAGGGCGGGCACTGAAGCTTTCTTT. Looking up the rest from reference TRBV2 and TRBJ1-1 gives the full variable domain: EPEVTQTPSHQVTQMGQEVILRCVPISNHLYFYWYRQILGQKVEFLVSFYNNEISEKSEIFDDQFSVERPDGSNFTLKIRSTKLEDSAMYFCASSVGDRAGTEAFFGQGTRLTVV.

The chain carries TRBV11-2 and TRBJ2-3; maybe TRBD1 (6 bases). The length of the CDR3 is 15 residues. Between the trimmed V and J ends, which lost 2 bases and 3 bases, there was a span of 12 bases. The germline V gene has CDR1 SGHAT and CDR2 FQNNGV. The DNA for the CDR3 is TGTGCCAGCAGCTTACAGGGGACGATAACAGATACGCAGTATTTT. Translated, it gives CASSLQGTITDTQYF.

This clone was detected a few times. V is TRBV4-1 and J is TRBJ1-4; D is unclear. The CDR3 extends over 16 amino acids. Deletions cut 1 base from V and 4 bases from J, with 13 bases between. Germline CDR1 MGHRA, CDR2 YSYEKL. DNA of the CDR3: TGCGCCAGCAGCCAAGGCGGGGTACGGAGTAATGAAAAACTGTTTTTT. Residues: CASSQGGVRSNEKLFF.

The V call is TRBV19, the J call TRBJ1-1; a possible D gene is TRBD1 (5 bases). The CDR3 runs to 15 residues. The ends were cut back, 3 bases at V and 0 bases at J, with 11 bases in the middle. Germline loops: CDR1 LNHDA, CDR2 SQIVND (reference sequence). The CDR3 region has the DNA TGTGCCAGTAGTATGCTTGCAGGGATGAACACTGAAGCTTTCTTT. Protein sequence: CASSMLAGMNTEAFF. The entire variable domain, with the rest obtained from reference TRBV19 and TRBJ1-1, is as follows: DGGITQSPKYLFRKEGQNVTLSCEQNLNHDAMYWYRQDPGQGLRLIYYSQIVNDFQKGDIAEGYSVSREKKESFPLTVTSAQKNPTAFYLCASSMLAGMNTEAFFGQGTRLTVV.

V gene TRBV15 combines with J gene TRBJ1-2, with D uncertain. The CDR3 totals 15 residues. Germline V gene sequence: CDR1 LNHNV, CDR2 YYDKDF (reference sequence). Trimming removed 6 bases from V and 0 bases from J, with 14 bases in between. Here the CDR3 DNA reads TGTGCCACCAGTAAGGCACCTGGGCCTAACTATGGCTACACCTTC. It specifies CATSKAPGPNYGYTF.

This rearrangement joins TRBV28 to TRBJ2-2; a weak D match, TRBD1 (5 bases). The CDR3 has 16 residues. The V end was cut by 3 bases, the J end by 4 bases, with 15 bases between. Germline assignment: CDR1 MDHEN and CDR2 SYDVKM. Here the CDR3 reads CASSFRAGRSTGELFF. CDR3 DNA sequence: TGTGCCAGCAGTTTCCGGGCAGGGCGGAGCACCGGGGAGCTGTTTTTT.

This chain links TRBV7-9 with TRBJ1-1, with a tentative D call TRBD1 (6 bases). This CDR3 is built from 15 residues. V lost 5 bases, J lost 7 bases, and 20 bases lay in between. The V gene's germline CDR1 is SEHNR and CDR2 FQNEAQ (reference sequence). The CDR3 bases are TGTGCCAGCAGCGAACAGGGTTTTGTTAAGGTTGAAGCTTTCTTT. Translated: CASSEQGFVKVEAFF.